The rows below give T cell receptor beta chains drawn from one sample of a study of blood T cell repertoires in COVID-19. The table came from immunoSEQ multiplex PCR; TCRdb's copy has only in-frame clones and leaves some out. The sample includes some 90,000 clones, 86% of them seen just once. Sequencing was performed on peripheral blood. The receptors originated from a human donor in a cohort sampled during active COVID-19. The CDR3 runs from the conserved cysteine through the conserved F or W.

CDR3 protein: CATSRDYSSYEQYF
J gene: TRBJ2-7
V gene: TRBV15

CDR3 protein: CASSSSGTADNSPLHF
J gene: TRBJ1-6
V gene: TRBV28

CDR3 protein: CASSQDSVAGTQYF
J gene: TRBJ2-5
V gene: TRBV4-1

CDR3 protein: CAWSVRGGEKLFF
J gene: TRBJ1-4
V gene: TRBV30

CDR3 protein: CASSRDRGLTGELFF
J gene: TRBJ2-2
V gene: TRBV19

CDR3 protein: CASSATGDNYNEQFF
J gene: TRBJ2-1
V gene: TRBV9

CDR3 protein: CASRPTSGGSYEQYF
J gene: TRBJ2-7
V gene: TRBV28

CDR3 protein: CASSQDWAGRHYGYTF
J gene: TRBJ1-2
V gene: TRBV3-1/TRBV3-2

CDR3 protein: CASSLAVDEQFF
J gene: TRBJ2-1
V gene: TRBV13

CDR3 protein: CASSLEGEGLLRIPYNEQFF
J gene: TRBJ2-1
V gene: TRBV11-2

CDR3 protein: CASSFRSIGELFF
J gene: TRBJ2-2
V gene: TRBV5-8

CDR3 protein: CASSEKMNRIMNTEAFF
J gene: TRBJ1-1
V gene: TRBV6-1

CDR3 protein: CASSPGSVHNSPLHF
J gene: TRBJ1-6
V gene: TRBV9

CDR3 protein: CASSFIAGESYEQYF
J gene: TRBJ2-7
V gene: TRBV7-2

CDR3 protein: CASSPVRQGVSYEQYF
J gene: TRBJ2-7
V gene: TRBV7-9

CDR3 protein: CATSDFASPTHNEQFF
J gene: TRBJ2-1
V gene: TRBV24-1

CDR3 protein: CASSPSAGGRYNEQFF
J gene: TRBJ2-1
V gene: TRBV6-2/TRBV6-3

CDR3 protein: CASRIGGGYEQYF
J gene: TRBJ2-7
V gene: TRBV28

CDR3 protein: CASSRDRGEAFF
J gene: TRBJ1-1
V gene: TRBV19

CDR3 protein: CASSFTGTGDFGVYF
J gene: TRBJ2-7
V gene: TRBV28

CDR3 protein: CASSLDGGTPEAFF
J gene: TRBJ1-1
V gene: TRBV7-2

CDR3 protein: CASSLGSRGAAFF
J gene: TRBJ1-1
V gene: TRBV11-2

CDR3 protein: CASRGGTGSNEQYF
J gene: TRBJ2-7
V gene: TRBV28

CDR3 protein: CASSLASGTSGKNEQFF
J gene: TRBJ2-1
V gene: TRBV5-1

CDR3 protein: CASSLLLGIGTDTQYF
J gene: TRBJ2-3
V gene: TRBV27

CDR3 protein: CASGLVIQRGGLDEQFF
J gene: TRBJ2-1
V gene: TRBV12-5

CDR3 protein: CASSGDLNEQFF
J gene: TRBJ2-1
V gene: TRBV7-9

CDR3 protein: CASSEAEIRGGAEAFF
J gene: TRBJ1-1
V gene: TRBV6-1

CDR3 protein: CASSVGLGTGGAGANVLTF
J gene: TRBJ2-6
V gene: TRBV9

CDR3 protein: CASSPTDYLTHEQYF
J gene: TRBJ2-7
V gene: TRBV6-2/TRBV6-3